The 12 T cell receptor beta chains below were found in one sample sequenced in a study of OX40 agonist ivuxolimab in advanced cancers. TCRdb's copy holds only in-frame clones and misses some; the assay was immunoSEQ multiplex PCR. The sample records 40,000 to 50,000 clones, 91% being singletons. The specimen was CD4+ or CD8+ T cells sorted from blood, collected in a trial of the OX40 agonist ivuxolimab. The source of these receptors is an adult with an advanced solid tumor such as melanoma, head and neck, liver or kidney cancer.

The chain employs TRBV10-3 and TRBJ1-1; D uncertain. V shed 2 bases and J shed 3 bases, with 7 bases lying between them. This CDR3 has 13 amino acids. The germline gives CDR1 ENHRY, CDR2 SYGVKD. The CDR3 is CAISEDLYTEAFF. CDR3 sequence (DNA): TGTGCCATCAGTGAGGACCTCTACACTGAAGCTTTCTTT.

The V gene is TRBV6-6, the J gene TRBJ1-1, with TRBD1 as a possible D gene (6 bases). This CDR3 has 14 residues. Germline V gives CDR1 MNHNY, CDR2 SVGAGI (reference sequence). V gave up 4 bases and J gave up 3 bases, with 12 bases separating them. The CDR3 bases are TGTGCCAGCAGTTTCACAGGGACGGACACTGAAGCTTTCTTT. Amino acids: CASSFTGTDTEAFF.

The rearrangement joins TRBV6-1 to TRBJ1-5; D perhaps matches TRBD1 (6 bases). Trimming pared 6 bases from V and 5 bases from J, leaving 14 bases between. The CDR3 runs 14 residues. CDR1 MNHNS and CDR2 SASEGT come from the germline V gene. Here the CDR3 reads CASSASSGDQPQHF. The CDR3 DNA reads TGTGCCAGCAGCGCCTCCTCAGGGGATCAGCCCCAGCATTTT.

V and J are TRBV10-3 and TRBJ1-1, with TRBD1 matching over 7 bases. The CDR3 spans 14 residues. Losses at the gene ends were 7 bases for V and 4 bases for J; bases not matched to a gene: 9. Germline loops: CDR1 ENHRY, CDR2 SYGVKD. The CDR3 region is CAITTGEGSTEAFF. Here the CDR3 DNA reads TGTGCCATCACTACAGGGGAGGGTAGCACTGAAGCTTTCTTT.

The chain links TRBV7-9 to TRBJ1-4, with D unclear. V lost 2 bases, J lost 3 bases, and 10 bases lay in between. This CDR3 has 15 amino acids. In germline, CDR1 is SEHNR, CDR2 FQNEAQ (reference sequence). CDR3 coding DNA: TGTGCCAGCAGCTTACTACAGTCCCCTAATGAAAAACTGTTTTTT. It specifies CASSLLQSPNEKLFF.

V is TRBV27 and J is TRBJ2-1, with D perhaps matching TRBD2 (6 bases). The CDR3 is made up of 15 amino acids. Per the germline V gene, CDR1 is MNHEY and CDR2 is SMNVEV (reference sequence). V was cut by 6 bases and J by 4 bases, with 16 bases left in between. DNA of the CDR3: TGTGCCAGCAGCCCCGGGGCTAGCGTATACAATGAGCAGTTCTTC. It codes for CASSPGASVYNEQFF.

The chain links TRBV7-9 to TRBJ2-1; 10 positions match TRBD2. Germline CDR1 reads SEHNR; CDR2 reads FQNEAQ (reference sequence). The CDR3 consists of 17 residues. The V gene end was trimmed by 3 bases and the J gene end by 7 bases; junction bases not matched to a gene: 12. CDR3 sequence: CASSFSLAGVMLNEQFF. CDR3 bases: TGTGCCAGCAGCTTTAGCCTAGCGGGAGTAATGTTGAATGAGCAGTTCTTC.

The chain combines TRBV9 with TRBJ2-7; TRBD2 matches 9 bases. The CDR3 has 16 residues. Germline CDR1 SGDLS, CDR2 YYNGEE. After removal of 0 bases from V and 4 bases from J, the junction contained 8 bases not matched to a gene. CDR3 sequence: CASSVDGSGSIYEQYF. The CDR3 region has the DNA TGTGCCAGCAGCGTAGATGGTAGCGGGAGTATTTACGAGCAGTACTTC.

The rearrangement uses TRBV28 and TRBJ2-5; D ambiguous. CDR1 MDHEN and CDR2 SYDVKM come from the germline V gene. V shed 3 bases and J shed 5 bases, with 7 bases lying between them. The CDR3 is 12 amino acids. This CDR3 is CASSFPPETQYF. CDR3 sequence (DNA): TGTGCCAGCAGTTTCCCCCCGGAGACCCAGTACTTC.

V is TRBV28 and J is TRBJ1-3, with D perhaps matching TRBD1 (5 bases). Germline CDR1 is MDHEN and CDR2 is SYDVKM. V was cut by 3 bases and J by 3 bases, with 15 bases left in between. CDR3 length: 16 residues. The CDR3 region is CASSFFRDGGGNTIYF. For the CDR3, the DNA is TGTGCCAGCAGTTTCTTCCGGGACGGTGGTGGAAACACCATATATTTT.

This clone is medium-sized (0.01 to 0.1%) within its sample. This CDR3 reads CASSVAYRNTEAFF. The CDR3 DNA reads as TGTGCCAGCAGCGTAGCTTACAGGAACACTGAAGCTTTCTTT. The chain couples TRBV9 to TRBJ1-1; no clear D. Germline-derived CDR1 and CDR2 are SGDLS and YYNGEE. The CDR3 consists of 14 residues. V lost 0 bases, J lost 1 base, and 7 bases lay in between.

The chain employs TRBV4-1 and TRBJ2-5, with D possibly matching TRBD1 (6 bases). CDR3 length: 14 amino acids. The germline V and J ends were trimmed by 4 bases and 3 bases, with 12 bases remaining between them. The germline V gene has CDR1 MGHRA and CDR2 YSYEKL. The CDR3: CASSPRQAKETQYF. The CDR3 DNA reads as TGCGCCAGCAGCCCCCGACAGGCAAAAGAGACCCAGTACTTC.